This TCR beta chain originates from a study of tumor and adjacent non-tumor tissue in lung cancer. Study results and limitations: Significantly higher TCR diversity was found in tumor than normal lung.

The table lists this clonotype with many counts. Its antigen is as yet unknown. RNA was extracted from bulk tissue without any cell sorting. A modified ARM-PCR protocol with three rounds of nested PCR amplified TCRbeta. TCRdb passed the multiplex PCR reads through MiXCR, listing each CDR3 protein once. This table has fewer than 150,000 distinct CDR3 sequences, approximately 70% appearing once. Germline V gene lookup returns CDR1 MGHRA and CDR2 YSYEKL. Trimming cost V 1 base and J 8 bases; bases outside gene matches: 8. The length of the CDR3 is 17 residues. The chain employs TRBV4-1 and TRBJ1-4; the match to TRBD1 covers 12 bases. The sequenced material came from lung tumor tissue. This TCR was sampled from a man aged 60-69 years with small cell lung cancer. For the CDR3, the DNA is TGCGCCAGCAGCCAAGTCCCGGGACAGGGGGCAAAGGAAAAACTGTTTTTT. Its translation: CASSQVPGQGAKEKLFF.